This T cell receptor (beta chain) emerged from a study of blood T cell repertoires in COVID-19. Methods used by the authors: Researchers report that nucleated cell counts were estimated from reference gene primer amplification. Produced via immunoSEQ multiplex PCR; TCRdb's table is partial and in-frame only. V and J calls and clone size are as listed in that table; D and trimming were resolved from the DNA. The repertoire holds 150,000 to 200,000 clones, with about 88% as singletons. CDR3 length: 16 residues. V gave up 0 bases and J gave up 4 bases; unmatched junction bases: 8. Germline V gene sequence: CDR1 LGHNA, CDR2 YSLEER. All recovered Cohort 3 donors got two negative PCRs, got clearance, or saw symptom resolution.

Sequenced material: PBMCs or T cells enriched from blood (not recorded which). The rearrangement links TRBV4-3 to TRBJ2-7, with 8 bases matching TRBD1. This TCR was recovered from a woman aged 18-29 years who had recovered from COVID-19. As DNA, the CDR3 is TGCGCCAGCAGCCAAGATCTCGGACAGGGATCATACGAGCAGTACTTC. This codes for CASSQDLGQGSYEQYF.